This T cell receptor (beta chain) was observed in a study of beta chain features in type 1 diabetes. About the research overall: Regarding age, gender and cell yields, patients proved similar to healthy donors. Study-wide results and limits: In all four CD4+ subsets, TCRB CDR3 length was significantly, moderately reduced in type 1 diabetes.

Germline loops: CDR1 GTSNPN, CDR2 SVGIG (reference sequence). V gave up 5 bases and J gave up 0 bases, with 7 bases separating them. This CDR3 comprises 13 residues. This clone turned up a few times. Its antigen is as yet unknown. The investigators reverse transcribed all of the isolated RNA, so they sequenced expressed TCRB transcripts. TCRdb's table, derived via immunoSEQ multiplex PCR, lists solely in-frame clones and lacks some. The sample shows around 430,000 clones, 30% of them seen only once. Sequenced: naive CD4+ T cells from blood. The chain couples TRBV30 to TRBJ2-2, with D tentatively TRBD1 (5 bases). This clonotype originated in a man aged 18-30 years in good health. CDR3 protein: CAWGRANTGELFF. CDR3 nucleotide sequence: TGTGCCTGGGGCAGGGCGAACACCGGGGAGCTGTTTTTT.